These T cell receptor beta chains were read from a single sample in a study of response to subunit inactivated influenza vaccine. In TCRdb, the RT-PCR reads were re-called with MiXCR into one record per CDR3 protein. The data contain hundreds of thousands of distinct CDR3 sequences, around 9.9% of them seen just once; the ten biggest clones take up 12%. The source was PBMCs from blood, collected about 40 days after vaccination. These receptors originate from a man in his fifties or sixties who received an inactivated influenza vaccine. Both conserved end residues are part of each CDR3. Each record gives: clone size, J gene, V gene, D gene, CDR3 protein, CDR3 DNA. The D gene is left open where the match is weak. Size values are once, few and many counts, or a class for expanded clones, and some rows have none.

clone size: many; J gene: TRBJ2-7; V gene: TRBV4-1; D gene: TRBD1; CDR3 protein: CASSSSPTGFYEQYF; CDR3 DNA: TGCGCCAGCAGCTCTTCACCGACAGGGTTCTACGAGCAGTACTTC
clone size: .; J gene: TRBJ2-5; V gene: TRBV4-3; D gene: .; CDR3 protein: CASSQDFGVGETQYF; CDR3 DNA: TGCGCCAGCAGCCAAGATTTTGGGGTTGGGGAGACCCAGTACTTC
clone size: many; J gene: TRBJ2-7; V gene: TRBV6-1; D gene: TRBD2; CDR3 protein: CASSELRGTSSHEQYF; CDR3 DNA: TGTGCCAGCAGTGAACTACGTGGGACTAGCTCCCACGAGCAGTACTTC
clone size: few; J gene: TRBJ1-5; V gene: TRBV18; D gene: .; CDR3 protein: CASSPPGLGGLKGQPQHF; CDR3 DNA: TGTGCCAGCTCACCACCGGGATTGGGGGGCCTAAAAGGACAGCCCCAGCATTTT
clone size: few; J gene: TRBJ2-7; V gene: TRBV5-1; D gene: .; CDR3 protein: CASSLERSGDEQYF; CDR3 DNA: TGCGCCAGCAGCTTGGAGAGATCGGGAGACGAGCAGTACTTC
clone size: many; J gene: TRBJ1-5; V gene: TRBV5-6; D gene: .; CDR3 protein: CASSVGGFGNQPQHF; CDR3 DNA: TGTGCCAGCAGTGTGGGGGGATTTGGCAATCAGCCCCAGCATTTT
clone size: few; J gene: TRBJ2-5; V gene: TRBV20-1; D gene: TRBD1; CDR3 protein: CSARTGGMKTQYF; CDR3 DNA: TGCAGTGCTAGGACAGGGGGCATGAAGACCCAGTACTTC
clone size: .; J gene: TRBJ2-7; V gene: TRBV6-2/TRBV6-3; D gene: .; CDR3 protein: CASMGASVAYEQYF; CDR3 DNA: TGTGCCAGCATGGGGGCTAGCGTTGCCTACGAGCAGTACTTC
clone size: few; J gene: TRBJ2-3; V gene: TRBV5-8; D gene: TRBD1; CDR3 protein: CASSNDRVTRTDTQYF; CDR3 DNA: TGTGCCAGCAGCAACGACAGGGTAACGCGTACAGATACGCAGTATTTT
clone size: few; J gene: TRBJ2-1; V gene: TRBV19; D gene: TRBD2; CDR3 protein: CASSIRGLAGDKGNEQFF; CDR3 DNA: TGTGCCAGTAGTATTAGGGGACTAGCGGGAGACAAGGGAAATGAGCAGTTCTTC
clone size: few; J gene: TRBJ2-7; V gene: TRBV20-1; D gene: .; CDR3 protein: CSATGLRNYEQYF; CDR3 DNA: TGCAGTGCTACGGGACTGAGGAACTACGAGCAGTACTTC
clone size: few; J gene: TRBJ2-7; V gene: TRBV7-9; D gene: .; CDR3 protein: CASSLDPGLSSYEQYF; CDR3 DNA: TGTGCCAGCAGCTTAGACCCGGGGTTAAGCTCCTACGAGCAGTACTTC
clone size: .; J gene: TRBJ2-7; V gene: TRBV6-1; D gene: .; CDR3 protein: CASSPRGGWAEQYF; CDR3 DNA: TGTGCCAGCAGCCCCAGGGGTGGATGGGCCGAGCAGTACTTC
clone size: .; J gene: TRBJ2-1; V gene: TRBV19; D gene: .; CDR3 protein: CASSMKGWDYNEQFF; CDR3 DNA: TGTGCCAGTAGTATGAAGGGGTGGGACTACAATGAGCAGTTCTTC
clone size: many; J gene: TRBJ2-5; V gene: TRBV7-2; D gene: TRBD1; CDR3 protein: CASSLAQGGETQYF; CDR3 DNA: TGTGCCAGCAGCTTAGCACAGGGGGGAGAGACCCAGTACTTC
clone size: few; J gene: TRBJ2-1; V gene: TRBV29-1; D gene: TRBD1; CDR3 protein: CSVEDRGQSGSNEQFF; CDR3 DNA: TGCAGCGTTGAAGATCGGGGACAGTCTGGTAGCAATGAGCAGTTCTTC
clone size: many; J gene: TRBJ2-5; V gene: TRBV5-1; D gene: TRBD1; CDR3 protein: CASSLRTGGSETQYF; CDR3 DNA: TGCGCCAGCAGCTTGCGGACAGGGGGTTCTGAGACCCAGTACTTC
clone size: .; J gene: TRBJ1-1; V gene: TRBV29-1; D gene: .; CDR3 protein: CSVEDRVENTEAFF; CDR3 DNA: TGCAGCGTTGAAGATCGGGTAGAGAACACTGAAGCTTTCTTT
clone size: few; J gene: TRBJ2-5; V gene: TRBV5-1; D gene: TRBD1; CDR3 protein: CASRLGTAQETQYF; CDR3 DNA: TGCGCCAGCAGACTTGGGACAGCCCAAGAGACCCAGTACTTC
clone size: .; J gene: TRBJ2-1; V gene: TRBV5-4; D gene: TRBD2; CDR3 protein: CASSLGSSGGASYNEQFF; CDR3 DNA: TGTGCCAGCAGCTTGGGATCTAGCGGGGGGGCTAGCTACAATGAGCAGTTCTTC
clone size: few; J gene: TRBJ2-3; V gene: TRBV29-1; D gene: .; CDR3 protein: CSVAGGSTDTQYF; CDR3 DNA: TGCAGCGTTGCCGGGGGCAGCACAGATACGCAGTATTTT
clone size: .; J gene: TRBJ2-5; V gene: TRBV6-1; D gene: .; CDR3 protein: CASTPTSGAQETQYF; CDR3 DNA: TGTGCCAGCACACCCACCTCCGGGGCACAAGAGACCCAGTACTTC
clone size: .; J gene: TRBJ2-7; V gene: TRBV7-8; D gene: TRBD1; CDR3 protein: CASSIQMTGSLEQYF; CDR3 DNA: TGTGCCAGCAGCATACAAATGACAGGGTCCCTAGAGCAGTACTTC
clone size: many; J gene: TRBJ1-2; V gene: TRBV12-3/TRBV12-4; D gene: .; CDR3 protein: CASSRQKSNYGYTF; CDR3 DNA: TGTGCCAGCAGTCGACAGAAATCTAACTATGGCTACACCTTC
clone size: .; J gene: TRBJ2-3; V gene: TRBV20-1; D gene: .; CDR3 protein: CSARGGPAVTDTQYF; CDR3 DNA: TGCAGTGCTAGAGGGGGACCAGCGGTAACAGATACGCAGTATTTT
clone size: few; J gene: TRBJ1-1; V gene: TRBV6-2/TRBV6-3; D gene: TRBD1; CDR3 protein: CASSYLDRGWWRSTEAFF; CDR3 DNA: TGTGCCAGCAGTTACCTGGACAGGGGATGGTGGAGGAGCACTGAAGCTTTCTTT
clone size: .; J gene: TRBJ2-1; V gene: TRBV6-5; D gene: TRBD1; CDR3 protein: CASRRRQGMDNEQFF; CDR3 DNA: TGTGCCAGCAGGCGTCGACAGGGTATGGACAATGAGCAGTTCTTC
clone size: .; J gene: TRBJ1-4; V gene: TRBV28; D gene: .; CDR3 protein: CASSATFDEKLFF; CDR3 DNA: TGTGCCAGCAGTGCCACGTTCGATGAAAAACTGTTTTTT
clone size: .; J gene: TRBJ2-7; V gene: TRBV20-1; D gene: TRBD2; CDR3 protein: CSVFGGRADEQYF; CDR3 DNA: TGCAGTGTCTTCGGCGGGAGGGCCGATGAGCAGTACTTC
clone size: .; J gene: TRBJ2-2; V gene: TRBV11-1; D gene: .; CDR3 protein: CASSLGLEGTGELFF; CDR3 DNA: TGTGCCAGCAGCTTAGGGCTGGAGGGTACCGGGGAGCTGTTTTTT
clone size: few; J gene: TRBJ1-5; V gene: TRBV6-2/TRBV6-3; D gene: TRBD1; CDR3 protein: CASSPLGQGGVQPQHF; CDR3 DNA: TGTGCCAGCAGTCCATTGGGACAGGGTGGTGTTCAGCCCCAGCATTTT
clone size: .; J gene: TRBJ1-5; V gene: TRBV4-3; D gene: .; CDR3 protein: CASSQELLSNQPQHF; CDR3 DNA: TGCGCCAGCAGCCAAGAGTTATTAAGCAATCAGCCCCAGCATTTT
clone size: .; J gene: TRBJ2-1; V gene: TRBV6-2/TRBV6-3; D gene: .; CDR3 protein: CASRMGDSFNEQFF; CDR3 DNA: TGTGCCAGCAGAATGGGGGACTCCTTCAATGAGCAGTTCTTC